This TCR beta chain was obtained from a study of human T cells and chemical hapten exposure. Per germline, CDR1 SNHLY and CDR2 FYNNEI. J gave up 5 bases and V 7 bases, and 7 bases lay outside the gene matches. The CDR3 loop spans 14 amino acids. MiXCR was run by TCRdb on the RACE reads, yielding one entry per CDR3 protein. The profile shows approximately 68,000 distinct CDR3 sequences, 8.5% of them singletons. This clonotype was counted only a few times. Indicated time point: patch test 2, 6 weeks after DPC sensitization. Treatment meaning: therapeutic diphenylcyclopropenone sensitization with weekly scalp DPC.

This TCR was recovered from a woman between 50 and 59 years old with alopecia areata. Some clones in this sample may be carry-over from other donors' samples. The V and J genes are TRBV2 and TRBJ2-3; 9 bases line up with TRBD1. The sequences come from whole blood, collected in connection with sensitization to the hapten diphenylcyclopropenone (DPC). This chain's CDR3 is CASKSTGGGDTQYF. DNA for the CDR3: TGTGCCAGCAAATCTACAGGGGGCGGAGATACGCAGTATTTT.